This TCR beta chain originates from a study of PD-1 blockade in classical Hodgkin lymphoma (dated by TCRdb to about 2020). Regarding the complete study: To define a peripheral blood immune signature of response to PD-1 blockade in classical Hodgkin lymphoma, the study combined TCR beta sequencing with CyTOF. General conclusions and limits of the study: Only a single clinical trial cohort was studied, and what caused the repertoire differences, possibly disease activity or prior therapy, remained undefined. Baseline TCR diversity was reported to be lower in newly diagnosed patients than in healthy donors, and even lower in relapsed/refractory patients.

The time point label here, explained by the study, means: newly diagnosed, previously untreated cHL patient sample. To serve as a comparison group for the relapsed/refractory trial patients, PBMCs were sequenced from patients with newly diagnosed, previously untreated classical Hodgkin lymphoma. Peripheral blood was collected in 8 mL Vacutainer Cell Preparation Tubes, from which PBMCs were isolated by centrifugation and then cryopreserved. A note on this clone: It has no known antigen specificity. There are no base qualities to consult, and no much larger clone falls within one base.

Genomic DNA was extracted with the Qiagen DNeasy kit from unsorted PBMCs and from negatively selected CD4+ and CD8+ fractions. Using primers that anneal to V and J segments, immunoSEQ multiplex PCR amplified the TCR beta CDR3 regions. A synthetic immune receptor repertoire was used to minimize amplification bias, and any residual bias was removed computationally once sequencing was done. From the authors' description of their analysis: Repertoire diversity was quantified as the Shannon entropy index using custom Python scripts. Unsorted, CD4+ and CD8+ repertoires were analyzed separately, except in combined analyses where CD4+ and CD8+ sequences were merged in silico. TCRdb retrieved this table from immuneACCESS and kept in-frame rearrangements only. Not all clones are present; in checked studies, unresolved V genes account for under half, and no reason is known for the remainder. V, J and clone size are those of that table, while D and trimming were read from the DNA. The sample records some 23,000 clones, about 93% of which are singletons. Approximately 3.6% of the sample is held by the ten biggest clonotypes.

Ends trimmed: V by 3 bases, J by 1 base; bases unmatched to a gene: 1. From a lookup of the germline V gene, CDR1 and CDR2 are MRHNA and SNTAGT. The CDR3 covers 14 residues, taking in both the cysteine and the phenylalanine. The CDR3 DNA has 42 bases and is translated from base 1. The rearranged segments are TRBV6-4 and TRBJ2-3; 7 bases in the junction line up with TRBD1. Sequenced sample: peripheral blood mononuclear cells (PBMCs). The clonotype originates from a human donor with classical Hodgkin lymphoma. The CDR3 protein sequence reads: CASSEQGGTDTQYF. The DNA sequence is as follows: TGTGCCAGCAGTGAGCAGGGGGGCACAGATACGCAGTATTTT.